A selection of T cell receptor beta chains follows, all from one sample in a study of T cell responses to AZD1222 COVID-19 vaccine. Data came from immunoSEQ multiplex PCR; TCRdb stores just in-frame clones and leaves some out. The sample contains some 150,000 clones, over 75% of which appear only once. This sample comprised peripheral blood, obtained on day 0 of AZD1222 vaccination. All receptors derive from an adult in good health. The conserved cysteine and the conserved F or W are not part of the CDR3 here. Fields, in order: V gene, J gene, CDR3 protein.

V: TRBV28
J: TRBJ2-7
CDR3: ASSLDNVAYEQY

V: TRBV3-1/TRBV3-2
J: TRBJ1-1
CDR3: ASSQTGTEAF

V: TRBV18
J: TRBJ2-7
CDR3: ASSPGLNYEQY

V: TRBV27
J: TRBJ2-7
CDR3: ASSPAGGVNEQY

V: TRBV5-8
J: TRBJ1-3
CDR3: ASSYRVLRGTGNTIY

V: TRBV6-2/TRBV6-3
J: TRBJ1-1
CDR3: ASSSQVNTEAF

V: TRBV7-2
J: TRBJ1-1
CDR3: ASSLNGMSAF

V: TRBV7-6
J: TRBJ2-7
CDR3: ASSLTGRATEQY

V: TRBV28
J: TRBJ1-5
CDR3: ASSTGGLVSNQPQH

V: TRBV2
J: TRBJ1-2
CDR3: ASRAVNYGYT

V: TRBV15
J: TRBJ2-7
CDR3: ATSRGDFPSSYEQY

V: TRBV6-1
J: TRBJ2-7
CDR3: ASSDPGTSAYEQY

V: TRBV18
J: TRBJ1-1
CDR3: ASSPLGIEAF

V: TRBV5-1
J: TRBJ2-7
CDR3: ASSVSLAGGQYEQY

V: TRBV4-2
J: TRBJ1-4
CDR3: ASSQVVTGQGDNNEKLF

V: TRBV18
J: TRBJ1-5
CDR3: ASSPSTGGVDQPQH

V: TRBV4-1
J: TRBJ1-2
CDR3: ASSQVGGNYGYT

V: TRBV27
J: TRBJ1-2
CDR3: ASSRNREFSSNYGYT

V: TRBV11-1
J: TRBJ1-2
CDR3: ASSLLASGFNGYT

V: TRBV28
J: TRBJ2-3
CDR3: ASSFAGLGGRADTQY

V: TRBV11-2
J: TRBJ1-6
CDR3: ASSLGGRNNSPLH

V: TRBV9
J: TRBJ2-1
CDR3: ASSIWRGEVYNEQF

V: TRBV11-2
J: TRBJ2-5
CDR3: ASSRGQLQETQY

V: TRBV27
J: TRBJ2-2
CDR3: ASSFIGGELF

V: TRBV2
J: TRBJ1-4
CDR3: ASSEGQPRGEKLF

V: TRBV6-1
J: TRBJ2-7
CDR3: ASSEATSGAFYEQY

V: TRBV30
J: TRBJ2-2
CDR3: AWRAPLAPGELF

V: TRBV6-1
J: TRBJ2-7
CDR3: ASSELGQSSYEQY

V: TRBV28
J: TRBJ1-1
CDR3: ASSSTGGNMNTEAF

V: TRBV5-1
J: TRBJ1-1
CDR3: ASSSLTGQGAAEAF

V: TRBV2
J: TRBJ1-6
CDR3: ASRGQRNSPLH

V: TRBV27
J: TRBJ2-7
CDR3: ASRPSASYEQY